The source of this TCR beta chain is a study of blood T cell repertoires in COVID-19. Looking at the study overall: The cDNA or gDNA used as material had been derived from T cells, B-cell-depleted T cells, or PBMCs.

Per the study methods: Counts of nucleated cells, estimated from reference gene primer amplification, were obtained. Here immunoSEQ multiplex PCR was the method, and the copy in TCRdb shows in-frame clones only, minus some. V and J calls and clone size come straight from that table; D and trimming were deduced from the DNA. The repertoire includes about 190,000 clones, roughly nine tenths of them detected once, and about 7% sits in the top ten. Between the trimmed V and J ends, which lost 3 bases and 1 base, there was a span of 9 bases. From germline, CDR1 is KGHSH and CDR2 LQKENI. The CDR3 length is 14 residues.

The chain is built from TRBV18 and TRBJ2-5, with D perhaps matching TRBD1 (5 bases). The receptor was derived from a man aged 40-49 years with acute or convalescent COVID-19. Sequencing was done on a sample of peripheral blood. The CDR3 sequence is CASSPTRAQETQYF. The CDR3 bases are TGTGCCAGCTCACCCACCAGGGCCCAAGAGACCCAGTACTTC.